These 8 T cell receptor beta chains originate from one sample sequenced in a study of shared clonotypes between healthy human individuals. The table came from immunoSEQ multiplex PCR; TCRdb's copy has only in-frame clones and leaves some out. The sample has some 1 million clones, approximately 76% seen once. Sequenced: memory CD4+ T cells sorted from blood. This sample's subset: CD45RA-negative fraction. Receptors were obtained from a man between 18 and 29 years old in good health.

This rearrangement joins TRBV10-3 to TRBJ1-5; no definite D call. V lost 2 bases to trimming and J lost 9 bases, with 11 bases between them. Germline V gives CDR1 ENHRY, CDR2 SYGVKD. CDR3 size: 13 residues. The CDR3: CAISEERSGPQHF. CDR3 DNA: TGTGCCATCAGTGAGGAACGGAGCGGGCCCCAGCATTTT.

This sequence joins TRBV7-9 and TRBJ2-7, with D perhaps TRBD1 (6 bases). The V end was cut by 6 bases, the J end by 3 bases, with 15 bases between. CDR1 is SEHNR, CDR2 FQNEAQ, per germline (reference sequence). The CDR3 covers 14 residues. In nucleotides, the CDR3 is TGTGCCAGCAGTACTAACAGGGTGATCTACGAGCAGTACTTC. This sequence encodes CASSTNRVIYEQYF. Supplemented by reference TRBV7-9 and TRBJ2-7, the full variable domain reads DTGVSQNPRHKITKRGQNVTFRCDPISEHNRLYWYRQTLGQGPEFLTYFQNEAQLEKSRLLSDRFSAERPKGSFSTLEIQRTEQGDSAMYLCASSTNRVIYEQYFGPGTRLTVT.

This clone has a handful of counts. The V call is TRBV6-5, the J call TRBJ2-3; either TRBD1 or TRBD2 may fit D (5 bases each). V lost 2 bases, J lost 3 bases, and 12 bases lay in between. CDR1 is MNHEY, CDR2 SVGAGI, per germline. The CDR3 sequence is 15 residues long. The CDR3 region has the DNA TGTGCCAGCAGTTACCAGAGGGGAAATACAGATACGCAGTATTTT. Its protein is CASSYQRGNTDTQYF.

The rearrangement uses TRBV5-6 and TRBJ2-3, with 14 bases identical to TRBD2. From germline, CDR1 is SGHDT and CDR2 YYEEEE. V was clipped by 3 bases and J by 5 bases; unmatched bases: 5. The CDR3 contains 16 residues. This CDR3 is CASSWGTSGSIDTQYF. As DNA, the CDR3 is TGTGCCAGCAGCTGGGGGACTAGCGGGAGTATAGATACGCAGTATTTT.

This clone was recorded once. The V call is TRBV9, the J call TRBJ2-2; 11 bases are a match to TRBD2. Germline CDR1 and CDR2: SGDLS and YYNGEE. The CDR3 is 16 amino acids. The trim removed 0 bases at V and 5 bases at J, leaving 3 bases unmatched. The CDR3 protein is CASSVGASGRTGELFF. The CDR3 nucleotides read TGTGCCAGCAGCGTAGGTGCTAGCGGGAGGACCGGGGAGCTGTTTTTT.

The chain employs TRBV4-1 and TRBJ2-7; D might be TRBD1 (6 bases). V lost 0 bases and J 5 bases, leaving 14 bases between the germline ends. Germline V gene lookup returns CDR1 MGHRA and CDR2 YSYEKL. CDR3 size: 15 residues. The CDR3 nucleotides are TGCGCCAGCAGCCAAGACGGGACACCATACGACGAGCAGTACTTC. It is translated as CASSQDGTPYDEQYF.

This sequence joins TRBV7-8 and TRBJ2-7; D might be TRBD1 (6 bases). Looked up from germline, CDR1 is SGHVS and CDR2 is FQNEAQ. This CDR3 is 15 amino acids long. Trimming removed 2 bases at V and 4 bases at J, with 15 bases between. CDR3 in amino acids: CASSLRFSGEYEQYF. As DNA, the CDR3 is TGTGCCAGCAGCTTACGTTTCTCAGGGGAATACGAGCAGTACTTC. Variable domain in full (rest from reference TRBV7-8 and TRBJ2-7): GAGVSQSPRYKVAKRGQDVALRCDPISGHVSLFWYQQALGQGPEFLTYFQNEAQLDKSGLPSDRFFAERPEGSVSTLKIQRTQQEDSAVYLCASSLRFSGEYEQYFGPGTRLTVT.

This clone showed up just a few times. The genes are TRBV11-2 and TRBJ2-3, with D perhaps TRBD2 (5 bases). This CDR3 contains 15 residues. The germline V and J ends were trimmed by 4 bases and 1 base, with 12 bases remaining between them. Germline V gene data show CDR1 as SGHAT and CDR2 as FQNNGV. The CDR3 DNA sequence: TGTGCCAGCAGCTCCTCTGGACTTGGCACAGATACGCAGTATTTT. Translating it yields CASSSSGLGTDTQYF.